A selection of T cell receptor beta chains follows, all from one sample in a study of cytomegalovirus exposure and HLA in healthy donors. Sequencing was performed with immunoSEQ multiplex PCR; in TCRdb, only in-frame clones are kept and a portion is missing. The table shows about 110,000 clones, with less than 80% occurring only once. The sample was PBMCs. Receptor source: a woman in her 40s in good health and CMV-seronegative. The CDR3 runs from the conserved cysteine through the conserved F or W. The D gene is left open where the match is weak. Expanded clones get a size class; other rows say once, few or many, or leave the size out.

j_call: TRBJ1-1
clone_size: once
d_call: TRBD1
v_call: TRBV28
cdr3_nt: TGTGCCAGCAGTCTCCAACAGGGGCACACTGAAGCTTTCTTT
cdr3_aa: CASSLQQGHTEAFF

j_call: TRBJ2-3
clone_size: -
d_call: TRBD2
v_call: TRBV29-1
cdr3_nt: TGCAGCGTTGTGGTAGCGGGGTTCACAGATACGCAGTATTTT
cdr3_aa: CSVVVAGFTDTQYF

j_call: TRBJ2-7
clone_size: -
d_call: TRBD1
v_call: TRBV18
cdr3_nt: TGTGCCAGCTCACTGGCAGGGGGTTTCTACGAGCAGTACTTC
cdr3_aa: CASSLAGGFYEQYF

j_call: TRBJ1-2
clone_size: few
d_call: -
v_call: TRBV27
cdr3_nt: TGTGCCAGCAGTTTTGGGAGGGGGGGCTATGGCTACACCTTC
cdr3_aa: CASSFGRGGYGYTF

j_call: TRBJ2-7
clone_size: -
d_call: TRBD2
v_call: TRBV4-3
cdr3_nt: TGCGCCAGCAGCCAAGAACGGGGGGGTGATGGACCCTACGTCTACGAGCAGTACTTC
cdr3_aa: CASSQERGGDGPYVYEQYF

j_call: TRBJ2-5
clone_size: -
d_call: -
v_call: TRBV27
cdr3_nt: TGTGCCAGCAGTGCGCAGGGGTTGGGGACCCAGTACTTC
cdr3_aa: CASSAQGLGTQYF

j_call: TRBJ2-1
clone_size: -
d_call: TRBD2
v_call: TRBV5-6
cdr3_nt: TGTGCCAGCAGTTCGGGACTAGCGGGGGTTCTGGCCTACAATGAGCAGTTCTTC
cdr3_aa: CASSSGLAGVLAYNEQFF

j_call: TRBJ2-5
clone_size: -
d_call: TRBD1
v_call: TRBV5-4
cdr3_nt: TGTGCCAGCAGCTTACAGGGGGATGGGGAGACCCAGTACTTC
cdr3_aa: CASSLQGDGETQYF

j_call: TRBJ1-6
clone_size: few
d_call: -
v_call: TRBV30
cdr3_nt: TGTGCCTGGAAGGGCCGGGAGTCTAATTCACCCCTCCACTTT
cdr3_aa: CAWKGRESNSPLHF

j_call: TRBJ2-1
clone_size: -
d_call: TRBD2
v_call: TRBV5-8
cdr3_nt: TGTGCCAGCAGCCACGGGACTACCAGCTCCTACAATGAGCAGTTCTTC
cdr3_aa: CASSHGTTSSYNEQFF

j_call: TRBJ1-4
clone_size: -
d_call: -
v_call: TRBV4-3
cdr3_nt: TGCGCCAGCAGCCAAGATGTATTAGGAGGACAGAATAATGAAAAACTGTTTTTT
cdr3_aa: CASSQDVLGGQNNEKLFF

j_call: TRBJ1-5
clone_size: -
d_call: TRBD1
v_call: TRBV9
cdr3_nt: TGTGCCAGCAGCCCGGGACAGAATAGCAATCAGCCCCAGCATTTT
cdr3_aa: CASSPGQNSNQPQHF

j_call: TRBJ2-1
clone_size: -
d_call: -
v_call: TRBV10-3
cdr3_nt: TGTGCCATCAGTTCCCGGGACAAGGGGAATGAGCAGTTCTTC
cdr3_aa: CAISSRDKGNEQFF

j_call: TRBJ1-1
clone_size: -
d_call: TRBD1
v_call: TRBV28
cdr3_nt: TGTGCCAGTAGCGCCCCGGGACAGATGAACACTGAAGCTTTCTTT
cdr3_aa: CASSAPGQMNTEAFF

j_call: TRBJ2-7
clone_size: -
d_call: TRBD2
v_call: TRBV28
cdr3_nt: TGTGCCAGCAGTACGAGCGGGAGGCTGCCCGAGCAGTACTTC
cdr3_aa: CASSTSGRLPEQYF

j_call: TRBJ2-3
clone_size: -
d_call: -
v_call: TRBV18
cdr3_nt: TGTGCCAGCTCAAGCGGGTTCCCAGATACGCAGTATTTT
cdr3_aa: CASSSGFPDTQYF

j_call: TRBJ1-2
clone_size: few
d_call: TRBD1
v_call: TRBV2
cdr3_nt: TGTGCCAGCAGTGGACAGGGGGGAACCTATGGCTACACCTTC
cdr3_aa: CASSGQGGTYGYTF

j_call: TRBJ1-4
clone_size: once
d_call: -
v_call: TRBV27
cdr3_nt: TGTGCCAGCAGTTTGTCCCAGGGTGCGGCTAATGAAAAACTGTTTTTT
cdr3_aa: CASSLSQGAANEKLFF

j_call: TRBJ2-5
clone_size: once
d_call: TRBD2
v_call: TRBV9
cdr3_nt: TGTGCCAGCAGCGCCCGACCCCTGGCGGGAGCGGGAGGGGAGACCCAGTACTTC
cdr3_aa: CASSARPLAGAGGETQYF

j_call: TRBJ1-6
clone_size: -
d_call: -
v_call: TRBV28
cdr3_nt: TGTGCCAGCAGTTCTGAGAGCTCCTATAATTCACCCCTCCACTTT
cdr3_aa: CASSSESSYNSPLHF

j_call: TRBJ1-4
clone_size: few
d_call: -
v_call: TRBV6-1
cdr3_nt: TGTGCCAGCAGCCCCTTAAATGAAAAACTGTTTTTT
cdr3_aa: CASSPLNEKLFF

j_call: TRBJ2-7
clone_size: -
d_call: -
v_call: TRBV7-9
cdr3_nt: TGTTCCAGCAGTTCATCCCGACTAGGAAACTCCTACGAGCAGTACTTC
cdr3_aa: CSSSSSRLGNSYEQYF

j_call: TRBJ1-6
clone_size: -
d_call: TRBD1
v_call: TRBV2
cdr3_nt: TGTGCCAGCAGTGGACAGGGGAATTCACCCCTCCACTTT
cdr3_aa: CASSGQGNSPLHF

j_call: TRBJ2-2
clone_size: -
d_call: -
v_call: TRBV11-2
cdr3_nt: TGTGCCAGCAGCTTAGTTATAGCGGCGAACACCGGGGAGCTGTTTTTT
cdr3_aa: CASSLVIAANTGELFF

j_call: TRBJ1-5
clone_size: -
d_call: -
v_call: TRBV7-8
cdr3_nt: TGTGCCAGCAGCTTCCAGGCATCAAGCAATCAGCCCCAGCATTTT
cdr3_aa: CASSFQASSNQPQHF

j_call: TRBJ1-1
clone_size: -
d_call: -
v_call: TRBV4-1
cdr3_nt: TGCGCCAGCAGCCAAGCCCCGGGGGGGGAGGTAACTGAAGCTTTCTTT
cdr3_aa: CASSQAPGGEVTEAFF

j_call: TRBJ2-7
clone_size: -
d_call: TRBD1
v_call: TRBV28
cdr3_nt: TGTGCCAGCAGTCCAGTCCCGGGACAGGGGGACGAGCAGTACTTC
cdr3_aa: CASSPVPGQGDEQYF

j_call: TRBJ2-7
clone_size: -
d_call: TRBD2
v_call: TRBV19
cdr3_nt: TGTGCCAGTAGTGCTGACGGGGGGGCCTACGAGCAGTACTTC
cdr3_aa: CASSADGGAYEQYF